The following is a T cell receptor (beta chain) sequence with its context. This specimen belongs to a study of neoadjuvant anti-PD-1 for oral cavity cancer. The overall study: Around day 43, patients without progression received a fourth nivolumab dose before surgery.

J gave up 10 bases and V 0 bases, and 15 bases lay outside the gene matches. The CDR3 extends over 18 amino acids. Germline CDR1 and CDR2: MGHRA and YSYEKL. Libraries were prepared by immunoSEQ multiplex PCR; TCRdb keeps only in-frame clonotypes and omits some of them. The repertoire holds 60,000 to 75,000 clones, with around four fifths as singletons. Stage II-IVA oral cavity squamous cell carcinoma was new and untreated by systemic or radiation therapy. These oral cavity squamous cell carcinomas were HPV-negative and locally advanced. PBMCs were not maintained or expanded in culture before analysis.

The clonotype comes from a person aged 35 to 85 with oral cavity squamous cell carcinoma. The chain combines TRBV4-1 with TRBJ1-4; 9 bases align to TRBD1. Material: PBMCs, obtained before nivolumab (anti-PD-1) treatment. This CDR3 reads CASSQEHRGRQRRGKLFF. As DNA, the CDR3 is TGCGCCAGCAGCCAAGAGCACAGGGGGCGTCAGAGGAGGGGAAAACTGTTTTTT.